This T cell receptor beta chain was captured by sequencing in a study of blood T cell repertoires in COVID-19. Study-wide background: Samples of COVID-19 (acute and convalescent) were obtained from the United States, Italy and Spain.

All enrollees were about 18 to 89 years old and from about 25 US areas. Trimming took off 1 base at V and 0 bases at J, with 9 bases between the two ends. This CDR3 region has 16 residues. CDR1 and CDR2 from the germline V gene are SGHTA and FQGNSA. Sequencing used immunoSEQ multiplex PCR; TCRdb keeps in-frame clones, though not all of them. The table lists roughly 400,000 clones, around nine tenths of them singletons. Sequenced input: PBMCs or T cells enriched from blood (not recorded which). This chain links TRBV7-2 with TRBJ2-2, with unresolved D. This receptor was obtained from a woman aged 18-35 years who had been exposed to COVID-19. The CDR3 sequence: CASSLGGPANTGELFF. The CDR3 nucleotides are TGTGCCAGCAGCTTAGGAGGTCCCGCGAACACCGGGGAGCTGTTTTTT.